The T cell receptor (beta chain) under discussion was sequenced for a study of patients and donors after allogeneic stem cell transplantation (TCRdb year 2020). Worth noting for this clonotype: Its antigen remains unidentified. Base qualities are not provided; no much larger clone lies one nucleotide away.

The library was prepared using RT-PCR. The sequencer was a NextSeq 550. TCRdb's own reprocessing of the public reads used fastp at Q25 and MiXCR and kept productive beta chains. Rows merge per CDR3 protein into single entries with the most common DNA and genes. This sample is represented by about 100,000 distinct CDR3 sequences; about a third of them were singletons. Clones ranked in the top ten supply 27% of the sample. The junction shows trimming of 5 bases on V and 0 bases on J, plus 11 bases between the germline ends. The CDR3, cysteine through phenylalanine, is 15 amino acids long. Only the CDR3 portion is preserved as DNA: 45 bases, with reading frame beginning at the first base.

The receptor was derived from a human donor who was either an allogeneic HSCT recipient or a stem cell or donor lymphocyte infusion donor (not recorded which). It is not recorded whose cells these are; they may come from a transplant donor. The sequenced sample was blood, either unsorted or a sorted T cell fraction (not recorded which). This chain is built from TRBV12-3 or TRBV12-4 and TRBJ1-3, with no D gene named confidently. The nucleotides are TGTGCCAGCAGTCGACCGGGATACTCTGGAAACACCATATATTTT. This translates into CASSRPGYSGNTIYF.